This TCR beta chain was recovered during a study of glioma-infiltrating T cells after dendritic cell vaccination. As concerns this clone: Antigen: not known.

The CDR3 runs to 13 residues. Per the germline V gene, CDR1 is MRHNA and CDR2 is SNTAGT. Trimming stripped 6 bases from V and 7 bases from J, with 13 bases between. Time point of the sample: after dendritic cell vaccination, including at tumor progression/relapse. The primer mix had 60 V beta and 13 J beta primers. Clones were sequenced by immunoSEQ multiplex PCR, and TCRdb holds only the in-frame ones, with some missing. The sample contains 65,000 or so clones, 86% of which appear only once. Study findings and constraints: Only a small number of patients had complete blood and tumor samples.

V and J are TRBV6-4 and TRBJ2-1; D uncertain. Sequencing was performed on blood, taken after dendritic cell vaccination. This receptor was obtained from a human donor with glioblastoma. CDR3 amino acids: CASSSTSMNEQFF. In DNA form, the CDR3 reads TGTGCCAGCAGCAGTACCTCAATGAATGAGCAGTTCTTC.